This T cell receptor beta chain was observed in a study of early T cells in non-severe SARS-CoV-2 infection. Study details: The input, bulk RNA from unsorted whole blood, was sequenced, and chains were unpaired.

V was clipped by 0 bases and J by 6 bases, with 7 bases between them. CDR1 and CDR2 from the germline V gene are SGHRS and YFSETQ. This CDR3 comprises 13 residues. This clonotype was counted only a few times. TCRdb passed the 5' RACE reads through MiXCR, listing each CDR3 protein once. The sample holds fewer than 65,000 distinct CDR3 sequences, over 9.5% seen once. The sample was whole blood. This clonotype was sampled from an adult who was a healthcare worker with PCR-confirmed SARS-CoV-2 infection or an uninfected control (not recorded which). The chain uses TRBV5-1 and TRBJ1-5; D is unresolved. The CDR3 nucleotides read TGCGCCAGCAGCTTGGCCGGTGGTCAGCCCCAGCATTTT. The encoded protein is CASSLAGGQPQHF.